This TCR beta chain is drawn from a study of T-cell memory formation after mild COVID-19. Study as a whole: Largely donor-specific TCR clusters were found. Overall study findings and caveats: Among contracting clones, CD4+ were mainly CM/EM and CD8+ enriched in EMRA.

This clonotype was observed many times. Its antigen remains unknown. MiXCR, run by TCRdb on the 5' RACE reads, gives a single entry per CDR3 protein. The sample holds about 150,000 distinct CDR3 sequences, about 14% seen once. There are 14 residues in the CDR3. Germline CDR1 SEHNR, CDR2 FQNEAQ (reference sequence). Unmatched junction bases numbered 9, after V lost 6 bases and J lost 7 bases. The TCR originated in an adult woman who had mild COVID-19 (a few samples of this study predate the infection). Cell type and time point are not known. This sequence joins TRBV7-9 and TRBJ2-1; 7 positions match TRBD1. Sequencing used PBMCs or a T cell subset sorted from them (not recorded which). CDR3 nucleotides: TGTGCCAGCAGACGACAGGGTGATTTGAATGAGCAGTTCTTC. Translation gives CASRRQGDLNEQFF.